This passage covers 24 T cell receptor beta chains from one sample sequenced in a study of T cells in Graves' hyperthyroidism and ophthalmopathy. RNA transcripts provided the source from which TCR beta CDR3 regions were amplified. Using the HTBI primer set, a first-round RT-PCR was run on the TCR CDR3. TCRdb redid the calling of the multiplex PCR reads with MiXCR, one entry per CDR3 protein. In the table there are over 550,000 distinct CDR3 sequences, over 15% of which are singletons. The specimen was blood. The source is a woman between 18 and 29 years old with Graves' hyperthyroidism.

The gene calls are TRBV7-2 and TRBJ2-4; no firm D call. V was trimmed by 5 bases and J by 0 bases, leaving 14 bases between them. The CDR3 extends over 16 amino acids. The germline V gene encodes CDR1 SGHTA and CDR2 FQGNSA. CDR3 region: CASSPHWALAKNIQYF. The CDR3 bases are TGTGCCAGCAGCCCGCATTGGGCTCTAGCCAAAAACATTCAGTACTTC.

This clonotype has just a few counts. The rearrangement uses TRBV9 and TRBJ2-3, with D perhaps assigned TRBD1 or TRBD2 (5 bases each). V was clipped by 2 bases and J by 3 bases, with 10 bases between them. The CDR3 length is 14 residues. The germline V gene encodes CDR1 SGDLS and CDR2 YYNGEE. CDR3 nucleotides: TGTGCCAGCAGCGTGGGGGAGAGAACAGATACGCAGTATTTT. Protein product: CASSVGERTDTQYF.

The rearrangement joins TRBV6-1 to TRBJ1-2; 9 bases are a match to TRBD1. Germline loops: CDR1 MNHNS, CDR2 SASEGT. The V and J ends lost 6 bases and 6 bases, in that order; junction bases with no gene match: 8. There are 14 residues in the CDR3. The CDR3 DNA follows: TGTGCCAGCAGACACAATACAGGGGGCAATGGCTACACCTTC. Protein product: CASRHNTGGNGYTF.

This clonotype has a count of ten or more. V and J are TRBV6-1 and TRBJ1-6, with D possibly matching TRBD1 (5 bases). Germline V gives CDR1 MNHNS, CDR2 SASEGT. The germline V and J ends were trimmed by 4 bases and 9 bases, with 10 bases remaining between them. This CDR3 region has 13 residues. The CDR3 coding sequence is TGTGCCAGCAGTGGACAGCAGCGTTCACCCCTCCACTTT. This gives the protein CASSGQQRSPLHF.

Worth noting for this clonotype: A single base separates this from a much larger clone, so it may be a read error. The chain uses TRBV28 and TRBJ1-5; no definite D call. The CDR3 runs 14 residues. CDR1 is MDHEN and CDR2 is SYDVKM in the germline V gene. The chain's CDR3 is CASSLWGDNRPQHF. CDR3 nucleotides: TGTGCCAGCAGTTTATGGGGTGACAATCGGCCCCAGCATTTT.

Ten or more counts support this clonotype. The rearrangement joins TRBV12-3 or TRBV12-4 to TRBJ2-3; 9 nucleotides line up with TRBD2. This CDR3 has 16 residues. After removal of 6 bases from V and 2 bases from J, the junction contained 9 bases not matched to a gene. The CDR3 sequence: CASSRLLAGPTDTQYF. CDR3 DNA sequence: TGTGCCAGCAGCCGATTACTAGCGGGCCCCACAGATACGCAGTATTTT.

V is TRBV28 and J is TRBJ2-5; 11 nucleotides agree with TRBD2. After removal of 5 bases from V and 5 bases from J, the junction contained 10 bases not matched to a gene. Germline CDR1 MDHEN, CDR2 SYDVKM. CDR3 size: 16 residues. DNA for the CDR3: TGTGCCAGCAGTGCCCCGGTTAGCGGGGGGGCGGAGACCCAGTACTTC. Residues: CASSAPVSGGAETQYF.

This clonotype has ten or more counts. The chain joins TRBV12-3 or TRBV12-4 to TRBJ1-3, with a weak D call TRBD1 (5 bases). The CDR3 has 15 residues. The V end was cut by 3 bases, the J end by 4 bases, with 13 bases between. The CDR3 spells CASSFGTAGGNTIYF. For the CDR3, the DNA is TGTGCCAGCAGTTTCGGGACGGCCGGAGGAAACACCATATATTTT.

This clonotype has more than one count but fewer than ten. The chain has TRBV7-2 and TRBJ2-1, with 8 bases identical to TRBD1. CDR1 is SGHTA, CDR2 FQGNSA, per germline. Trimming cost V 5 bases and J 2 bases; bases outside gene matches: 5. This CDR3 is 15 amino acids long. Here the CDR3 DNA reads TGTGCCAGCAGCCTGACAGGGGCACCCTACAATGAGCAGTTCTTC. It yields the protein CASSLTGAPYNEQFF.

At least ten counts were recorded for this clonotype. The chain links TRBV28 to TRBJ2-5; a weak D match, TRBD1 (6 bases). The CDR3 is 14 residues long. Germline V gives CDR1 MDHEN, CDR2 SYDVKM. V shed 6 bases and J shed 4 bases, with 15 bases lying between them. Here the CDR3 DNA reads TGTGCCAGCAGAGTCTATTTGGACAGAGAGACCCAGTACTTC. Residues: CASRVYLDRETQYF.

The chain carries TRBV7-2 and TRBJ2-7; TRBD2 aligns across 11 bases. With V trimmed by 4 bases and J by 2 bases, 10 bases remained unmatched. There are 17 residues in the CDR3. Germline lookup yields CDR1 SGHTA and CDR2 FQGNSA. In nucleotides, the CDR3 is TGTGCCAGCAGCTCACGCTCCCTAGCGGGGGGCCCCTACGAGCAGTACTTC. Protein sequence: CASSSRSLAGGPYEQYF.

The chain uses TRBV7-9 and TRBJ2-4; D not certain. From germline, CDR1 is SEHNR and CDR2 FQNEAQ (reference sequence). The germline V and J ends were trimmed by 5 bases and 4 bases, with 24 bases remaining between them. This CDR3 spans 18 amino acids. CDR3: CASSGGVPTLGLKNIQYF. CDR3 in DNA: TGTGCCAGCAGCGGTGGGGTTCCGACCCTTGGGTTAAAAAACATTCAGTACTTC.

This clonotype came up many times. The J gene is TRBJ1-1, the V gene TRBV7-9; perhaps TRBD1 as D (6 bases). The V gene's germline CDR1 is SEHNR and CDR2 FQNEAQ (reference sequence). This CDR3 spans 13 amino acids. V shed 5 bases and J shed 8 bases, with 15 bases lying between them. This chain's CDR3 is CASSRKNRDEAFF. In DNA form, the CDR3 reads TGTGCCAGCAGCCGTAAAAACAGGGACGAAGCTTTCTTT.

Comments on this clonotype: A read error may account for a junction end that differs from germline. CDR3 nucleotide sequence: TGTACTAGCAGCTTAAGGGGACGTAGCGGGGGACCCCTTGGCACAGATACGCAGTATTTT. It is translated as CTSSLRGRSGGPLGTDTQYF. V usage is TRBV7-2 and J usage is TRBJ2-3; 9 bases agree with TRBD2. The CDR3 consists of 20 residues. CDR1 SGHTA and CDR2 FQGNSA come from the germline V gene.

The V call is TRBV2, the J call TRBJ2-1; D might be TRBD1 (6 bases). Germline V gene lookup returns CDR1 SNHLY and CDR2 FYNNEI. This CDR3 has 19 amino acids. With 7 bases removed from V and 9 bases from J, the gap between germline ends came to 34 bases. The CDR3 is CASTPRTVGWGYYGVEQFF. The CDR3 DNA sequence: TGTGCCAGCACCCCCAGGACAGTCGGGTGGGGTTACTACGGGGTTGAGCAGTTCTTC.

This clonotype was picked up a small number of times. The V call is TRBV6-2 or TRBV6-3, the J call TRBJ2-2; 7 bases map to TRBD1. The junction had 10 bases not matched to a gene; V was cut back by 6 bases and J by 6 bases. The CDR3 consists of 15 residues. Germline CDR1 is MNHEY and CDR2 is SVGEGT. The CDR3, as DNA: TGTGCCAGCAGATCCCCGGACAGGTCCGCCGGGGAGCTGTTTTTT. Translation: CASRSPDRSAGELFF.

J is TRBJ2-1 and V is TRBV19; either TRBD1 or TRBD2 may supply D (6 bases each). The germline V and J ends were trimmed by 10 bases and 7 bases, with 14 bases remaining between them. Germline CDR1 LNHDA, CDR2 SQIVND (reference sequence). The CDR3 loop spans 12 amino acids. This CDR3 reads CATRRGQNEQFF. CDR3 in DNA: TGTGCCACCCGCCGGGGGCAGAATGAGCAGTTCTTC.

In this sample, this clonotype turned up many times. CDR3 DNA sequence: TGTGCCAGCAGCTTAGAACTATATGAGCAGTTCTTC. Translating gives CASSLELYEQFF. J is TRBJ2-1 and V is TRBV13, with D hard to call. V lost 1 base and J lost 8, with 6 bases in between. The CDR3 is made up of 12 amino acids. Germline CDR1 PRHDT, CDR2 FYEKMQ (reference sequence). The whole variable domain, filled in from reference TRBV13 and TRBJ2-1, reads AAGVIQSPRHLIKEKRETATLKCYPIPRHDTVYWYQQGPGQDPQFLISFYEKMQSDKGSIPDRFSAQQFSDYHSELNMSSLELGDSALYFCASSLELYEQFFGPGTRLTVL.

The V gene is TRBV20-1, the J gene TRBJ1-1, with D possibly TRBD1 on 6 matching bases. This CDR3 has 14 amino acids. The germline V gene has CDR1 DFQATT and CDR2 SNEGSKA (reference sequence). Trimming took off 1 base at V and 0 bases at J, with 9 bases between the two ends. CDR3 residues: CSARVDSMNTEAFF. In nucleotides, the CDR3 is TGCAGTGCTAGAGTGGACAGCATGAACACTGAAGCTTTCTTT.

This clonotype came up a few times. The chain couples TRBV20-1 to TRBJ1-4; D unresolved. The CDR3 covers 13 residues. V lost 3 bases to trimming and J lost 5 bases, with 10 bases between them. In germline, CDR1 is DFQATT, CDR2 SNEGSKA (reference sequence). Here the CDR3 DNA reads TGCAGTGCTAGCCCTGGGAGGAATGAAAAACTGTTTTTT. Protein: CSASPGRNEKLFF.

V and J are TRBV11-2 and TRBJ2-2, with D possibly being TRBD1 (6 bases). This CDR3 region has 15 residues. V was trimmed by 6 bases and J by 7 bases, leaving 18 bases between them. Germline lookup yields CDR1 SGHAT and CDR2 FQNNGV. CDR3 in amino acids: CASRPRQVRNGELFF. In DNA, the CDR3 is TGTGCCAGCAGACCTAGACAGGTCAGAAACGGGGAGCTGTTTTTT.

This clonotype was found once. Being one base from a much bigger clone, this may be a read error. The chain is built from TRBV24-1 and TRBJ2-7, with TRBD1 matching 10 bases. The germline CDR1 and CDR2 sequences are KGHDR and SFDVKD. V shed 12 bases and J 2 bases; nucleotides not matched to a gene: 3. CDR3 length: 12 residues. CDR3 DNA sequence: TGTGCCGCCGGGACAGGGGCCTACGAGCAGTACTTC. Translating it yields CAAGTGAYEQYF.

This clonotype was detected ten times or more. The chain has TRBV11-2 and TRBJ2-1, with D perhaps matching TRBD2 (6 bases). CDR3 length: 16 amino acids. Trimming pared 5 bases from V and 7 bases from J, leaving 21 bases between. Per germline, CDR1 SGHAT and CDR2 FQNNGV. As DNA, the CDR3 is TGTGCCAGCAGCGCAATTAGCGGAGGCTTGGGTAATGAGCAGTTCTTC. It encodes CASSAISGGLGNEQFF.

J is TRBJ2-3 and V is TRBV5-1; TRBD2 matches at 11 bases. V lost 4 bases and J lost 6; bases outside the gene matches: 10. The germline CDR1 and CDR2 sequences are SGHRS and YFSETQ. The CDR3 has 16 amino acids. The CDR3 loop is CASSPLAGGRRDTQYF. The CDR3 coding sequence is TGCGCCAGCAGCCCTCTAGCGGGGGGTCGGAGGGATACGCAGTATTTT.